The sequence of this T cell receptor (beta chain) was determined in a study of post-analysis software for immune sequencing data (dated by TCRdb to about 2015). A note on the overall study: The recorded disease courses included relapsing-remitting, secondary progressive and progressive-relapsing multiple sclerosis, and some patients had no subtype annotation. A subset of samples was prepared in parallel using single-end sample barcoding, then pooled and co-amplified after Illumina adapter ligation. The patient repertoires were set against eleven to twelve previously published healthy control repertoires from donors whose ages ranged from roughly 6 to 25 years.

The receptor library was made with PCR. Sequencing took place on an Illumina HiSeq 2500. To reduce PCR and sequencing biases, unique molecular identifiers were built into the TCR beta cDNA libraries. Roughly 500,000 cDNA molecules were obtained per 1 to 10 million input T cells, so each molecule approximated one T cell. The patient libraries were prepared and sequenced with the same protocol used for the earlier healthy control dataset. Within a given batch, samples were prepared together, multiplexed and sequenced on the same HiSeq lane. In the source study's methods: MIGEC was used to process the raw barcoded reads, and molecular identifier groups with only a single read were discarded before consensus assembly and CDR3 extraction. Clonotype tables were post-analysed with VDJtools, normalizing diversity by down-sampling all datasets to the smallest sample size. In repertoire overlap clustering, CDR3 amino acid sequences, but not nucleotide sequences, were matched to correct batch-related cross-sample contamination. TCRdb itself trimmed the public reads at Q25 with fastp, ran MiXCR and retained productive beta chains. Rows are combined by CDR3 protein, so each entry shows the most common genes and DNA. TCRdb's processing, not the authors' own work, is the source of the V and J calls. Here the sample has about 200,000 distinct CDR3 sequences; approximately 30% occur a single time. The leading ten clones occupy less than 4% of the sample.

Including cysteine and phenylalanine, the CDR3 has 17 amino acids. Only the CDR3 portion is preserved as DNA: 51 bases, with reading frame beginning at the first base. Taken from the germline V gene, the CDR1 and CDR2 loops are SGHRS and YFSETQ. From V the trimming removes 4 bases and from J it removes 6 bases, while the gene matches leave 17 bases of the junction unaccounted for. TCR beta repertoires were profiled from peripheral blood of 13 young patients with multiple sclerosis to demonstrate the VDJtools post-analysis software. The patients with multiple sclerosis were children and adolescents between roughly 6 and 17 years of age. This clonotype was picked up many times. This receptor's antigen is unknown. There are no base qualities to consult, and no much larger clone falls within one base. Overall study outcomes, separate from this receptor: Several TRBV segments, including TRBV5-6, TRBV5-1 and TRBV20-1, were significantly more frequent in patients than controls. Direct clustering with F measure revealed strong co-clustering of samples prepared in the same batch, which led to a batch-effect correction. The multiple sclerosis patient group was slightly younger than the control group. Normalized Chao1 diversity was significantly lower in multiple sclerosis patients than controls, suggesting substantial peripheral T-cell clonal expansion.

The material sequenced was blood. This chain joins TRBV5-1 to TRBJ1-2, with 8 middle bases fitting TRBD1. This sequence originates from a girl aged 2-17 years with multiple sclerosis. The CDR3 is CASSPNPDRGLGDGYTF. The nucleotides read TGCGCCAGCAGCCCTAACCCTGACAGGGGACTCGGGGATGGCTACACCTTC.